This TCR beta chain was observed in a study of response to subunit inactivated influenza vaccine. Notes on the study in general: Few new T cells, the authors suggested, are recruited by each seasonal influenza vaccination.

Regarding this clonotype: Its target is not known.

TCRdb independently ran MiXCR on the RT-PCR reads; one entry per CDR3 protein. The sample contains some 500,000 distinct CDR3 sequences, approximately 12% of which appear only once. Trimming cost V 0 bases and J 7 bases, with 13 bases left between them. The CDR3 spans 14 residues. Germline CDR1 reads LNHNV; CDR2 reads YYDKDF (reference sequence). The sequenced sample was PBMCs from blood, obtained 35 to 45 days after vaccination. This receptor was identified in a man in his fifties who received an inactivated influenza vaccine. J is TRBJ2-7 and V is TRBV15; tentative D call: TRBD1 (6 bases). CDR3 sequence (DNA): TGTGCCACCAGCAGAGAGGGCAGGGGACGGGAGCAGTACTTC. It is translated as CATSREGRGREQYF. Variable domain in full (rest from reference TRBV15 and TRBJ2-7): DAMVIQNPRYQVTQFGKPVTLSCSQTLNHNVMYWYQQKSSQAPKLLFHYYDKDFNNEADTPDNFQSRRPNTSFCFLDIRSPGLGDTAMYLCATSREGRGREQYFGPGTRLTVT.